This T cell receptor (beta chain) was obtained from a study of healthy donors' naive CD4 and CD8 T cells. Study results and caveats: CDR3 charge plus V and J genes appeared to account for 10% to 15% of CD4/CD8 variance. Most V and J genes were reportedly biased between naive CD4+ and CD8+ cells. Negatively charged CDR3s marked CD8+ lineage; positively charged CDR3s marked CD4+ lineage.

As for this clonotype: The antigen is unknown.

The CDR3 has 17 residues. The ends lost 2 bases at V and 0 bases at J; junction bases unmatched: 5. CDR1 MNHEY and CDR2 SVGAGI come from the germline V gene. Starting from 500 ng of total RNA, TCR libraries were made with linear amplification. TCRdb reprocessed the reads with MiXCR, giving one entry per CDR3 protein. The sample holds 200,000 or so distinct CDR3 sequences, about 76% seen once. The TCR originated in a pool of human donors in good health; the sample pools cells from several healthy donors. The chain is built from TRBV6-5 and TRBJ1-3; TRBD1 agrees at 9 bases. The source material was naive CD4+ and CD8+ T cells sorted from blood, pooled from several donors. The CDR3 reads CASSYTDRGGSGNTIYF. CDR3 sequence (DNA): TGTGCCAGCAGTTACACGGACAGGGGCGGCTCTGGAAACACCATATATTTT.